This T cell receptor beta chain derives from a study of blood T cell repertoires in COVID-19. Trimming took 3 bases from V and 10 from J; bases not matched to a gene: 2. This CDR3 is 11 amino acids long. Germline V gene sequence: CDR1 MNHNY, CDR2 SVGAGI (reference sequence). The repertoire was sequenced with immunoSEQ multiplex PCR; TCRdb's copy has only in-frame clones and lacks some. Found here are over 200,000 clones, approximately 83% of them singletons; the top ten hold approximately 2%. Sequencing used PBMCs or T cells enriched from blood (not recorded which). This receptor was taken from a woman in her forties or fifties who had recovered from COVID-19. The chain uses TRBV6-6 and TRBJ1-1; 7 nucleotides line up with TRBD1. CDR3 sequence reads: CASSYTGAAFF. The CDR3 DNA reads as TGTGCCAGCAGTTATACAGGGGCAGCTTTCTTT.